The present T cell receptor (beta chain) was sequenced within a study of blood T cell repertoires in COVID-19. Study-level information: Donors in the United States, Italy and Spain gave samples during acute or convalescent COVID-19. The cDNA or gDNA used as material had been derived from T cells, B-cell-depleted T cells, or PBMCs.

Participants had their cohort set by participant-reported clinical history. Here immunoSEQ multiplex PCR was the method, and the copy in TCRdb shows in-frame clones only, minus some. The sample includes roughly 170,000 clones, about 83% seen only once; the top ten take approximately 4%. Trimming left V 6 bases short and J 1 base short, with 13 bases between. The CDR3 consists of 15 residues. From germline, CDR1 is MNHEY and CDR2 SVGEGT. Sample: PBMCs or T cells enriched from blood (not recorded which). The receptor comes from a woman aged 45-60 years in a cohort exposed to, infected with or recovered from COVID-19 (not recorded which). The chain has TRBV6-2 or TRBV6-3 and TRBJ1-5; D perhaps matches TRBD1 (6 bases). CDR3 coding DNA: TGTGCCAGCAGCAGGGGTCCCGGGAGCAATCAGCCCCAGCATTTT. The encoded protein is CASSRGPGSNQPQHF.